This T cell receptor (beta chain) was recovered during a study of T cell responses to AZD1222 COVID-19 vaccine listed by TCRdb under 2021. For the wider study: AZD1222 recipients with second doses at about 4 weeks or about 12 weeks were pooled, because spike-specific TCR depth and breadth did not differ between schedules. TCR sequencing was performed for about 250 trial participants, of whom about 200 were given two doses of AZD1222 and approximately 25 were given two doses of MenACWY control vaccine. Enrollment into the trials was organized by age into subgroups of 18-55, 56-69 and 70-plus years, and those subgroups contained about 150, 27 and 61 TCR-sequenced participants, respectively. Overall study results and their limits: Conclusions about previously exposed vaccinees were limited because only a handful of AZD1222 recipients were SARS-CoV-2 seropositive at baseline. Because no samples from the day 14 peak response were available, repertoires could be characterized only after the peak T cell response. A significant rise in spike-specific TCR breadth and depth was observed after two AZD1222 doses relative to day 0 and relative to MenACWY recipients. In the small 56-69-year group, the increase in depth fell short of significance, most likely because of low power. Reportedly, almost half of the unique spike-specific TCRs recognized epitopes lying outside the regions that are mutated in the B.1.351 and B.1.1.7 variants. Participants were mostly white British, with more females than males. The authors suggested clonal diversity may have been underestimated. The whole spike protein was spanned by vaccine-associated CD4 TCRs, and dominant responses were seen in regions 160-218 and 743-854.

Remarks on this clone: The antigen this receptor binds is unknown. Base quality data are lacking; no much larger clone is found one base away.

The sample's time point label is to be understood as: baseline before first vaccination. Vaccinee samples came from UK trials COV001 and COV002, including a single-blind randomized controlled phase 2/3 trial of AZD1222 (ChAdOx1 nCoV-19) in healthy adults. Trial participant PBMC samples were collected at day 0 and day 28 after the second dose for TCRbeta chain sequencing. The CDR3 regions of human TCRbeta chains were analyzed by immunosequencing. In the original analysis: TCRs in the repertoires were matched against a reference library of SARS-CoV-2-specific TCRs that had been generated with the MIRA antigen-specificity platform. Breadth meant the fraction of unique TCRs that were SARS-CoV-2-associated, whereas depth meant the fraction of total T cells that were SARS-CoV-2-associated. Each spike-specific TCR was assigned to its reactive spike region and to a CD4 or CD8 class using the MIRA data. Log10-transformed breadth and depth values were compared by one-way ANOVA with Sidak's multiple comparisons tests. TCRdb holds this immuneACCESS table with in-frame rearrangements only. Some clones are missing; in checked studies, unresolved V genes explain under half, and the rest has no known cause. V, J and clone size are those of that table, while D and trimming were read from the DNA. Within this sample are some 180,000 clones, with almost 95% of them counted one time only. About 1.2% of the sample belongs to the ten largest clones.

This receptor was obtained from an adult in good health. Sequenced material: peripheral blood, taken on day 0 of AZD1222 vaccination.

In nucleotides, the sequence is TGTGCCAGCAGTTACGACGGGGGGGCGTACAATGAGCAGTTCTTC. The translation is CASSYDGGAYNEQFF. Recombination linked TRBV6-2 or TRBV6-3 to TRBJ2-1, with 8 central nucleotides matching TRBD2. The CDR3 starts with the cysteine, ends with the phenylalanine, and has 15 residues. Only the CDR3 DNA stays, 45 bases, in frame from base 1. Unmatched junction bases come to 4, with V trimmed by 2 bases and J by 4 bases. The germline V gene specifies MNHEY as CDR1 and SVGEGT as CDR2.